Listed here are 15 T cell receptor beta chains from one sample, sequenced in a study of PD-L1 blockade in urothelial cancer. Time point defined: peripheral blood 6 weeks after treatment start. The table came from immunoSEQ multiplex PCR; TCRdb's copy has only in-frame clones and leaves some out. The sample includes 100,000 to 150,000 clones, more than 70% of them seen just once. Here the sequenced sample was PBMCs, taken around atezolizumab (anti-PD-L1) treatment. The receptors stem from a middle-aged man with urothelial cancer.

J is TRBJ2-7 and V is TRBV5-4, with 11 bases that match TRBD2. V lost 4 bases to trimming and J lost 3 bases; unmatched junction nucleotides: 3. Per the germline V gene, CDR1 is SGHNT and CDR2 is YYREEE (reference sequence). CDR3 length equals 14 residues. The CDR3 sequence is CASSAGTSGYEQYF. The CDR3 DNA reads TGTGCCAGCAGCGCCGGGACTAGCGGCTACGAGCAGTACTTC.

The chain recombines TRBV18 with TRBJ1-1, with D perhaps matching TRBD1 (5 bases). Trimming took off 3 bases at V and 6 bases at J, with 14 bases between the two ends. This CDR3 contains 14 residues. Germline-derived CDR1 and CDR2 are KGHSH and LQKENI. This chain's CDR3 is CASSPYGGTAEAFF. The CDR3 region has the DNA TGTGCCAGCTCACCCTACGGAGGGACCGCTGAAGCTTTCTTT.

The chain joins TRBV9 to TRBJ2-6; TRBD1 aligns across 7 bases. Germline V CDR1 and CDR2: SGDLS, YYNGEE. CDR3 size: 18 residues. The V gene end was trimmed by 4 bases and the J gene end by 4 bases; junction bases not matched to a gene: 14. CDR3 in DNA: TGTGCCAGCAGCCCCCAACCATCTACAGGGGTGGGGGCCAACGTCCTGACTTTC. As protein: CASSPQPSTGVGANVLTF.

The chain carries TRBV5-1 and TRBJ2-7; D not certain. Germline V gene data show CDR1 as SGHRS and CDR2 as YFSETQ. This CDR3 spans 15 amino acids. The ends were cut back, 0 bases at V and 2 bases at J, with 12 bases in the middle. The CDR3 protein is CASSLGLGSTYEQYF. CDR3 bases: TGCGCCAGCAGCTTGGGACTGGGTTCGACCTACGAGCAGTACTTC.

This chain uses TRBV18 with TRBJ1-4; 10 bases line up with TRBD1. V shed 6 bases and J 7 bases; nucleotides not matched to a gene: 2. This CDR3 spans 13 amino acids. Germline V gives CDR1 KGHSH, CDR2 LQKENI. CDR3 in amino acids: CASSGTGVEKLFF. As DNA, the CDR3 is TGTGCCAGCTCCGGGACAGGGGTTGAAAAACTGTTTTTT.

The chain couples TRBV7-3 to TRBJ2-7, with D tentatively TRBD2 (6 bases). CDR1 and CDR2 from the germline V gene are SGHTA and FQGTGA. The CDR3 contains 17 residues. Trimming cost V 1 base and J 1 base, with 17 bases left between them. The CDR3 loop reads CASSLMAGLEGSYEQYF. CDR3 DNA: TGTGCCAGCAGCTTAATGGCAGGGCTGGAGGGTTCCTACGAGCAGTACTTC.

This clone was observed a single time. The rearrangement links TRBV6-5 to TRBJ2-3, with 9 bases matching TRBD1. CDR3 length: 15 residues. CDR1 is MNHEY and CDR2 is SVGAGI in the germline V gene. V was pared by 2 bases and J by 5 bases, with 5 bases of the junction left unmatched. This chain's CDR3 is CASSYGTGFLDTQYF. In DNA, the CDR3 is TGTGCCAGCAGTTACGGGACAGGGTTTTTAGATACGCAGTATTTT.

The CDR3 DNA is TGTGCCTGGACCAGACAAGCTACCTACGAGCAGTACTTC. Protein: CAWTRQATYEQYF. The chain combines TRBV30 with TRBJ2-7; D ambiguous. The V gene lost 4 bases and the J gene lost 2 bases, with 12 bases spanning the gap. Germline V CDR1 and CDR2: GTSNPN, SVGIG (reference sequence). The CDR3 is 13 amino acids.

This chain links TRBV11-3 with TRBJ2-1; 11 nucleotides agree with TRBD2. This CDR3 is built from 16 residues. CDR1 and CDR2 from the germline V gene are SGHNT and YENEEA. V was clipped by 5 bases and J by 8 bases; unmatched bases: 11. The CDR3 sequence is CASSNTGTSGRYEQFF. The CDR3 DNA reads TGTGCCAGCAGCAACACAGGGACTAGCGGAAGGTATGAGCAGTTCTTC.

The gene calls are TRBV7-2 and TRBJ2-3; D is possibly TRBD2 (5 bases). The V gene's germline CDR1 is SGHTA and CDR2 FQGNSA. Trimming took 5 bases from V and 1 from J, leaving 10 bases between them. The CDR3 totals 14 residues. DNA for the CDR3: TGTGCCAGCAGCCTAAGTAGCGGCACAGATACGCAGTATTTT. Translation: CASSLSSGTDTQYF.

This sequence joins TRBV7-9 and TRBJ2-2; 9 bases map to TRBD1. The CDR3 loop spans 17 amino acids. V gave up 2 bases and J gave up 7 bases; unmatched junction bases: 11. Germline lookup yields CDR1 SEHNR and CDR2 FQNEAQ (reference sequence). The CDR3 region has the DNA TGTGCCAGCAGCTTATACGGGGACAGGGCGTCCGGCGGGGAGCTGTTTTTT. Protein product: CASSLYGDRASGGELFF.

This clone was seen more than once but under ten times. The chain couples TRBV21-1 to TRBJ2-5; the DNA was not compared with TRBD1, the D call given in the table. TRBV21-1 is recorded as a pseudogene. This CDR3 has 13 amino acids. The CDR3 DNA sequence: TGTGCCAGCAGCAGACAGGAGCAAGAGACCCAGTACTTC. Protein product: CASSRQEQETQYF.

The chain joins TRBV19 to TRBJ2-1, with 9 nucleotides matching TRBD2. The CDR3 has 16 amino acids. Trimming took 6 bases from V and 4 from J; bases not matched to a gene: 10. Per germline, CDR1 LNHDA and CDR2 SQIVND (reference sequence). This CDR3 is CASRIFSGSHYNEQFF. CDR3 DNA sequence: TGTGCCAGTAGAATTTTTAGCGGGAGCCATTACAATGAGCAGTTCTTC.

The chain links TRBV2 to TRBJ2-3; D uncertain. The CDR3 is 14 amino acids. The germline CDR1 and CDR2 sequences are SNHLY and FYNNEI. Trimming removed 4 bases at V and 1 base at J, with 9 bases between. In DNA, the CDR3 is TGTGCCAGCAGTGTCGGGTCCCGCACAGATACGCAGTATTTT. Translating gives CASSVGSRTDTQYF. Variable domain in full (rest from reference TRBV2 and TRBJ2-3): EPEVTQTPSHQVTQMGQEVILRCVPISNHLYFYWYRQILGQKVEFLVSFYNNEISEKSEIFDDQFSVERPDGSNFTLKIRSTKLEDSAMYFCASSVGSRTDTQYFGPGTRLTVL.

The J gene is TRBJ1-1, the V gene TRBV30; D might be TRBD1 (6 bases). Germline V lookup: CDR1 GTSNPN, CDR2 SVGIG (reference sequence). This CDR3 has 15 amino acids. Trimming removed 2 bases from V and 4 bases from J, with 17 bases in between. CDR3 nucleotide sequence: TGTGCCTGGAGTACGATGGGGGCCCAAGGCACTGAAGCTTTCTTT. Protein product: CAWSTMGAQGTEAFF.